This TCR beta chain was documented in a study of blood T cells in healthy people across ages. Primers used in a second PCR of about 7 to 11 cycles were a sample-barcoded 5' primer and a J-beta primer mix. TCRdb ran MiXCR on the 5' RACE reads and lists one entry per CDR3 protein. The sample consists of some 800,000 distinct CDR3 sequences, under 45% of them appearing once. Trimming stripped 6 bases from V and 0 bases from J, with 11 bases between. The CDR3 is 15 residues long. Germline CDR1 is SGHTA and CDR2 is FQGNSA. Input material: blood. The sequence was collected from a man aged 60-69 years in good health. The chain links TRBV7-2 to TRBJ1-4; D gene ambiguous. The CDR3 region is CASRAGPATNEKLFF. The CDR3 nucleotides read TGTGCCAGCAGGGCAGGCCCTGCAACTAATGAAAAACTGTTTTTT.